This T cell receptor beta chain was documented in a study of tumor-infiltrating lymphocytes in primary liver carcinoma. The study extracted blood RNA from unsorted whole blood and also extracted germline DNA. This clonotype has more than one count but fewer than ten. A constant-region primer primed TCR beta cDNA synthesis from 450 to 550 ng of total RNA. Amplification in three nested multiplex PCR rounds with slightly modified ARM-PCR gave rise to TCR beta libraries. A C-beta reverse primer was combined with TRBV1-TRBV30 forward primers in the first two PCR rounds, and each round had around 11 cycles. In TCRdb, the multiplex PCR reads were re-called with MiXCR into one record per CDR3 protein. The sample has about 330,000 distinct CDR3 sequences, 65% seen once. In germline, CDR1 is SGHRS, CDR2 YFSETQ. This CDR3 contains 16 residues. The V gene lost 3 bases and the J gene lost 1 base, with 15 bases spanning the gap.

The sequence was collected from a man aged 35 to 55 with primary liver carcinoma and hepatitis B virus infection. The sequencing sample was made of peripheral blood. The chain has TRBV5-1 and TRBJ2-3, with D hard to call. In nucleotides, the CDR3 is TGCGCCAGCAGCTCCCCGCGCAGGACCGGCACAGATACGCAGTATTTT. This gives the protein CASSSPRRTGTDTQYF.